These T cell receptor beta chains were read from a single sample in a study of cytomegalovirus exposure and HLA in healthy donors. The protocol was immunoSEQ multiplex PCR, while the TCRdb copy is restricted to in-frame clones and leaves out a portion. This sample has tens of thousands of clones; roughly 83% occur once, and the top ten carry 9% to 13%. Sequenced sample: PBMCs. Source of these receptors: a woman between 18 and 29 years old in good health and CMV-seropositive. Each CDR3 is given with its conserved first and last residue.

V gene	J gene	CDR3 protein
TRBV9	TRBJ2-2	CASSVVSGGQNTGELFF
TRBV4-3	TRBJ1-1	CASSHQGTDTEAFF
TRBV4-2	TRBJ2-7	CASSQSASGGVFGQYF
TRBV9	TRBJ2-2	CASSAPGLAGPTGELFF
TRBV4-3	TRBJ2-1	CASSQDWGTSDYNEQFF
TRBV6-6	TRBJ1-5	CASRPIRDSRYQPQHF
TRBV18	TRBJ2-3	CASSPPKDSSTDTQYF
TRBV5-6	TRBJ2-7	CASTPGQGVEQYF
TRBV7-2	TRBJ2-6	CASSLRRGFGANVLTF
TRBV5-1	TRBJ2-2	CASSLGIQGGTGELFF
TRBV5-1	TRBJ1-2	CASSLAETNYGYTF
TRBV27	TRBJ2-5	CASRELAGGWETQYF
TRBV5-1	TRBJ1-6	CASSFNIAENSPLHF
TRBV5-1	TRBJ2-7	CASSFNQGSEQYF
TRBV7-9	TRBJ2-7	CASSWGRGYEQYF
TRBV6-5	TRBJ2-7	CASSFGGEQYF
TRBV10-3	TRBJ1-6	CAITGQGNSPLHF
TRBV5-1	TRBJ2-5	CASSLNNLLKETQYF
TRBV4-2	TRBJ2-5	CASSQLAGTSGGVQETQYF
TRBV18	TRBJ2-1	CASSPRAGESGNEQFF
TRBV5-1	TRBJ2-2	CASSLVREGSAGELFF
TRBV9	TRBJ1-4	CASSRRAGRNEKLFF
TRBV4-1	TRBJ1-1	CASGSGYTEAFF
TRBV20-1	TRBJ1-2	CSTGTVYGYTF
TRBV23-1	TRBJ1-4	CASNTKKGCEKLFF
TRBV9	TRBJ2-3	CASSVPLAGEGGTDTQYF
TRBV7-9	TRBJ2-4	CASSPSRGPNIQYF
TRBV18	TRBJ1-1	CASSMGQMNTEAFF
TRBV6-5	TRBJ2-3	CASRAVTDTQYF
TRBV5-6	TRBJ1-5	CASSPWAGFNSNQPQHF
TRBV30	TRBJ1-6	CAWSGQGNSPLHF
TRBV5-5	TRBJ1-2	CASSPTGDYGYTF
TRBV6-6	TRBJ2-1	CASSNLAGGYNEQFF
TRBV6-5	TRBJ1-6	CASSLGHVSSPLHF
TRBV4-3	TRBJ2-3	CASSQSGLAGGRYTQYF
TRBV2	TRBJ2-7	CASRPGQGAYEQYF
TRBV7-8	TRBJ1-1	CASSAPAYTEAFF
TRBV29-1	TRBJ2-1	CSVEDPGQGAEYEQFF
TRBV28	TRBJ1-1	CASTLGAGSAWGTEAFF
TRBV6-6	TRBJ1-6	CASSVQGLNSPLHF
TRBV28	TRBJ2-5	CASSLEQGITVETQYF
TRBV7-2	TRBJ2-7	CASSLVERGNSEQYF
TRBV19	TRBJ2-1	CASSKPTGGSYNEQFF
TRBV6-1	TRBJ2-2	CASSEGYWVGVPPANTGELFF